One TCR beta chain is described in this entry. Its cognate antigen has yet to be identified. Qualities for individual bases were not recorded, and no much larger clone is one base off. This entry belongs to a study of lymphopenia after photon versus proton radiotherapy (dated by TCRdb to the late 2010s). A note on the overall study: The immunological effects of photon versus proton radiation therapy were compared in patients with gastrointestinal tumors who developed high-grade lymphopenia. The cohort included 20 patients with gastrointestinal tumors who developed lymphopenia after receiving either photon or proton therapy. The study was designed to characterize how the impact on the immune system differs between the two radiation modalities. Summary of the overall study and its limitations: Relative stability during treatment was observed in proton-treated patients, whereas loss of naive T cells and TCR diversity and gain of effector/memory populations were observed in photon-treated patients. Across the cohort, among patients who died, a greater drop in TCR diversity after the nadir was inversely correlated with overall survival time. Once the lymphocyte count had reached its nadir, the repertoires of photon-treated patients showed oligoclonal expansion, particularly of CD8+ Temra cells, and this expansion drove the decline in diversity. The authors looked at the survival association only in patients who died, and they framed better survival with proton therapy as a possibility rather than a demonstrated result.

Relative to germline, V is 8 bases shorter and J is 2 bases shorter, with 15 bases between their ends. The CDR3 covers 15 residues, taking in both the cysteine and the phenylalanine. The retained sequence is limited to the CDR3, 45 bases, with the frame set at the first base. CDR1 is given as MNHNS and CDR2 as SASEGT, both from the germline V gene. Receptor amplification or capture employed the immunoSEQ multiplex PCR assay. T cell repertoires were profiled by deep sequencing of rearranged TCR beta loci, alongside multiparametric flow cytometry. In its TCRdb copy, this immuneACCESS table keeps in-frame sequences only and misses some clones. Where compared with another copy, unresolved V genes explain less than half of these, and the others have no known cause. In all, the sample holds 10,000 to 15,000 clones, and around 89% of those were seen once. Jointly, the top ten make up roughly 3.3% of the sample.

Recombination connected TRBV6-1 to TRBJ1-4; TRBD1 might be the D gene, on 5 matching bases. This sequence originates from a man between 60 and 75 years old with pancreatic cancer. This sample comprised peripheral blood, obtained from a patient treated with proton-based radiotherapy. The CDR3 reads as follows: CASAPGGGTNEKLFF. The base sequence is TGTGCCAGCGCCCCCGGTGGGGGGACTAATGAAAAACTGTTTTTT.